Listed below are T cell receptor beta chains from one sample, sequenced in a study of cytomegalovirus exposure and HLA in healthy donors. Some clones are missing from TCRdb's copy, which holds only in-frame ones; the method was immunoSEQ multiplex PCR. The table shows about 170,000 clones, with around 86% occurring only once. The source material was PBMCs. The receptors shown here come from a man younger than 35 in good health and CMV-seropositive. CDR3s include the opening cysteine and the closing phenylalanine or tryptophan. The D gene is left open where the match is weak. Not every row has a clone size; where given, it reads once, few, many or a size class.

abundance: .; v_gene: TRBV2; d_gene: .; j_gene: TRBJ2-7; CDR3nt: TGTGCCAGCATGGGGGCGGGGAGGGTTTACGAGCAGTACTTC; CDR3aa: CASMGAGRVYEQYF
abundance: few; v_gene: TRBV20-1; d_gene: .; j_gene: TRBJ2-1; CDR3nt: TGCAGTGCTCCGTTCTACAATGAGCAGTTCTTC; CDR3aa: CSAPFYNEQFF
abundance: .; v_gene: TRBV2; d_gene: TRBD1; j_gene: TRBJ2-3; CDR3nt: TGTGCCAGCAGTGAGGGGACAGGGTTCCGGCCGGATACGCAGTATTTT; CDR3aa: CASSEGTGFRPDTQYF
abundance: once; v_gene: TRBV7-8; d_gene: .; j_gene: TRBJ2-7; CDR3nt: TGTGCCAGCAGCCCTAGCGTGCCAACCTACGAGCAGTACTTC; CDR3aa: CASSPSVPTYEQYF
abundance: .; v_gene: TRBV7-9; d_gene: .; j_gene: TRBJ2-3; CDR3nt: TGTGCCAGCAGCTTAGAGACGGGAGATACGCAGTATTTT; CDR3aa: CASSLETGDTQYF
abundance: few; v_gene: TRBV28; d_gene: .; j_gene: TRBJ2-4; CDR3nt: TGTGCCAGCAGCCAGGGTAACAAAGTTCAGTACTTC; CDR3aa: CASSQGNKVQYF
abundance: .; v_gene: TRBV6-5; d_gene: TRBD1; j_gene: TRBJ2-7; CDR3nt: TGTGCCAGCAGTTACTCGAGGGGACAGGTCTACGAGCAGTACTTC; CDR3aa: CASSYSRGQVYEQYF
abundance: .; v_gene: TRBV27; d_gene: .; j_gene: TRBJ2-3; CDR3nt: TGTGCCAGCAGTCGAGGAGATACGCAGTATTTT; CDR3aa: CASSRGDTQYF
abundance: .; v_gene: TRBV9; d_gene: TRBD2; j_gene: TRBJ2-1; CDR3nt: TGTGCCAGCAGCGCATCCGGGACTAGCGGGACAAGCTCCTACAATGAGCAGTTCTTC; CDR3aa: CASSASGTSGTSSYNEQFF
abundance: .; v_gene: TRBV10-3; d_gene: .; j_gene: TRBJ1-1; CDR3nt: TGTGCCATCAGTGAGTCGACGGGGGGCCTGAACACTGAAGCTTTCTTT; CDR3aa: CAISESTGGLNTEAFF
abundance: .; v_gene: TRBV9; d_gene: TRBD2; j_gene: TRBJ2-1; CDR3nt: TGTGCCAGCAGCGTACCGACTAGCGGGAAAAATGAGCAGTTCTTC; CDR3aa: CASSVPTSGKNEQFF
abundance: .; v_gene: TRBV6-1; d_gene: TRBD1; j_gene: TRBJ1-4; CDR3nt: TGTGCCAGCAGCCACGGACAGGCTGCTAATGAAAAACTGTTTTTT; CDR3aa: CASSHGQAANEKLFF
abundance: .; v_gene: TRBV7-2; d_gene: .; j_gene: TRBJ2-5; CDR3nt: TGTGCCAGCAGCTTAGGAGGAGGTACCGAGACCCAGTACTTC; CDR3aa: CASSLGGGTETQYF